This T cell receptor beta chain comes out of a study of lymphopenia after photon versus proton radiotherapy. Study-wide points: In patients who died, overall survival fell as post-nadir TCR diversity dropped more. After lymphocyte nadir, photon-treated repertoires showed oligoclonal expansion, especially CD8+ Temra. Proton therapy kept repertoires fairly stable, unlike photons, which gained effector/memory cells.

The CDR3 contains 15 residues. V lost 0 bases to trimming and J lost 2 bases, with 10 bases between them. Germline CDR1 ENHRY, CDR2 SYGVKD. About this clone itself: Its target is unknown.

The data were produced by immunoSEQ multiplex PCR, yet TCRdb's version contains in-frame clones alone and is incomplete. Of approximately 45,000 clones listed, 65% to 90% were seen once; the top ten hold 2% to 2.5%. The genes are TRBV10-3 and TRBJ1-1, with a weak D call TRBD1 (5 bases). This TCR was recovered from a man in his forties or fifties with gastric cancer. The sequencing used peripheral blood, collected from a patient treated with photon-based radiotherapy. DNA for the CDR3: TGTGCCATCAGTGAGTCCCCCAGGGTCAACACTGAAGCTTTCTTT. Protein sequence: CAISESPRVNTEAFF.